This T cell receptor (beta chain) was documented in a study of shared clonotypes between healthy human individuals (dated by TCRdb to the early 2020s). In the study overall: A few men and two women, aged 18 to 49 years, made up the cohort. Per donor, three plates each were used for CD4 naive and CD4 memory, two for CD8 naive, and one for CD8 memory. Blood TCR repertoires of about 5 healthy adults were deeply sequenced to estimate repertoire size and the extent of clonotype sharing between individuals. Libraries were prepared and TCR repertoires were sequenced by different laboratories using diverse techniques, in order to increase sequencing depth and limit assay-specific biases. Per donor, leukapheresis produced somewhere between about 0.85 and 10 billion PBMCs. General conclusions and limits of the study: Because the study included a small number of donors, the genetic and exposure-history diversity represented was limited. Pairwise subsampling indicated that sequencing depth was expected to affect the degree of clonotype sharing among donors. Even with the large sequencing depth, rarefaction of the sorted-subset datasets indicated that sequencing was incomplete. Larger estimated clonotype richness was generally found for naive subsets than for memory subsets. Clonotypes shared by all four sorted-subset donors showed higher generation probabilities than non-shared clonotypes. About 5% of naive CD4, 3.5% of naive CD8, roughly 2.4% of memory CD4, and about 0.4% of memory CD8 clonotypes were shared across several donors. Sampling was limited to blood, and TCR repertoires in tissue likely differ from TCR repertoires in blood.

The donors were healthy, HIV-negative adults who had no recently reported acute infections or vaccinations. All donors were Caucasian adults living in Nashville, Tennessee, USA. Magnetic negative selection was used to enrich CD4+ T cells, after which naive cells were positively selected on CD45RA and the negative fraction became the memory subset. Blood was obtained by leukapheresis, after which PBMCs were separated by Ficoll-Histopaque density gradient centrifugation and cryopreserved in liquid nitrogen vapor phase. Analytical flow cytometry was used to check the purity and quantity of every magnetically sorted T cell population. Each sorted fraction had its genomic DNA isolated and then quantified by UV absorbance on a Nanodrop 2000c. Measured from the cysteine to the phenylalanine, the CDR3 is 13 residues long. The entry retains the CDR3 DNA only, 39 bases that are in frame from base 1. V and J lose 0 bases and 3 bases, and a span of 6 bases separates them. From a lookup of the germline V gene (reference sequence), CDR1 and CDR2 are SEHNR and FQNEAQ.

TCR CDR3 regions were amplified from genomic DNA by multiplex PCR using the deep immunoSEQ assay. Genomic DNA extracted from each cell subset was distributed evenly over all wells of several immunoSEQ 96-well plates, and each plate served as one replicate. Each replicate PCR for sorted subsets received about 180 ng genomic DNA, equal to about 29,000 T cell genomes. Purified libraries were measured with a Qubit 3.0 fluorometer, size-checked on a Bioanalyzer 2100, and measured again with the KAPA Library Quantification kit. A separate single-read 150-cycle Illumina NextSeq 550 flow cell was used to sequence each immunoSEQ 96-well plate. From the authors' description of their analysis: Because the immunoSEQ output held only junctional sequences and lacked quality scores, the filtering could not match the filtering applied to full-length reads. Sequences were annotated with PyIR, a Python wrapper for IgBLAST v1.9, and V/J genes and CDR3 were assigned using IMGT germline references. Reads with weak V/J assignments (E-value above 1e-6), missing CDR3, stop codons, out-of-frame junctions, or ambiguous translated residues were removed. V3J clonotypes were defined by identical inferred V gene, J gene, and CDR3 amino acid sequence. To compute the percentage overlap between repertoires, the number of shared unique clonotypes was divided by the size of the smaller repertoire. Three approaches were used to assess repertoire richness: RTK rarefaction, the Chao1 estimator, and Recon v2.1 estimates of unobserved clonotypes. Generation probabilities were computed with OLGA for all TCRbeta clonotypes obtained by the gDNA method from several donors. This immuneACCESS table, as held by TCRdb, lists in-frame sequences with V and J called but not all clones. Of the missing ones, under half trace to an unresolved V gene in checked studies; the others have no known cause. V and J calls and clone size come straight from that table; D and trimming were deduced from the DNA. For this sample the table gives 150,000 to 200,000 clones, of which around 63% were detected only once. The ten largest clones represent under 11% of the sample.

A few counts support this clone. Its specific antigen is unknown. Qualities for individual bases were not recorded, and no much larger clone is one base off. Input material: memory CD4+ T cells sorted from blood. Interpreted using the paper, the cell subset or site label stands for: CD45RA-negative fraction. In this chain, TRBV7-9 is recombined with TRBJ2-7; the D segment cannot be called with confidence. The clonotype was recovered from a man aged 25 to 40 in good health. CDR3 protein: CASSLAGSYEQYF. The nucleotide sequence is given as TGTGCCAGCAGCTTAGCGGGCAGCTACGAGCAGTACTTC.